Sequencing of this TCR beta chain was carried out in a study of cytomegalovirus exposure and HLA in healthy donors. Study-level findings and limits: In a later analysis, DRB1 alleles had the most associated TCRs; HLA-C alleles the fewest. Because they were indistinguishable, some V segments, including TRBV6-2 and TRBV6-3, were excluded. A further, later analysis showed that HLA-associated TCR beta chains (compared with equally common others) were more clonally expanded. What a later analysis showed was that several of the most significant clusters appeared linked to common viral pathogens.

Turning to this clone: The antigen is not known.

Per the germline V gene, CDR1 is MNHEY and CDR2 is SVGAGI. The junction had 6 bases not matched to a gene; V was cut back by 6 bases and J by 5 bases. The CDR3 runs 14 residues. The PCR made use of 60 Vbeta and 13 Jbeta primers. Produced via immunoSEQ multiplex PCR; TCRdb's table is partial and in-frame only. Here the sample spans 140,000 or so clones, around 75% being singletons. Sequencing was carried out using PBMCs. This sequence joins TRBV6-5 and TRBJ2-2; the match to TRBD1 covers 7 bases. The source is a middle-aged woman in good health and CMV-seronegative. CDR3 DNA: TGTGCCAGCAGGTACAGGGGTGAGACCGGGGAGCTGTTTTTT. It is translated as CASRYRGETGELFF.